Listed below are T cell receptor beta chains from one sample, sequenced in a study of cytomegalovirus exposure and HLA in healthy donors. The repertoire was sequenced with immunoSEQ multiplex PCR; TCRdb's copy has only in-frame clones and lacks some. The sample has 100,000 to 150,000 clones; 15% to 20% are singletons. Sequenced input: PBMCs. These receptors all stem from a female donor in good health and CMV-seropositive. Both conserved end residues are part of each CDR3. Fields, in order: J gene, clone size, CDR3 length, D gene, V gene, CDR3 DNA, CDR3 protein. The D gene is left open where the match is weak. Expanded clones get a size class; other rows say once, few or many, or leave the size out.

j_call: TRBJ2-7; clone_size: .; cdr3_length: 12; d_call: TRBD2; v_call: TRBV12-5; cdr3_nt: TGTGCTAGTGGTATACTAGCGGGAGAGCAGTACTTC; cdr3_aa: CASGILAGEQYF
j_call: TRBJ2-7; clone_size: few; cdr3_length: 15; d_call: .; v_call: TRBV28; cdr3_nt: TGTGCCAGCAGCCGGGGGAATACAGGTTATTACGAGCAGTACTTC; cdr3_aa: CASSRGNTGYYEQYF
j_call: TRBJ2-1; clone_size: .; cdr3_length: 12; d_call: TRBD1; v_call: TRBV27; cdr3_nt: TGTGCCAGCAGTACGGGGACAGTGGAGCAGTTCTTC; cdr3_aa: CASSTGTVEQFF
j_call: TRBJ2-5; clone_size: few; cdr3_length: 15; d_call: TRBD1; v_call: TRBV10-2; cdr3_nt: TGCGCCAGCAGCTTACCGGGACAGGGGGGAGAGACCCAGTACTTC; cdr3_aa: CASSLPGQGGETQYF
j_call: TRBJ2-3; clone_size: few; cdr3_length: 15; d_call: .; v_call: TRBV19; cdr3_nt: TGTGCCAGTAGTATAACGGCGGGAGAACAGGGTACGCAGTATTTT; cdr3_aa: CASSITAGEQGTQYF
j_call: TRBJ2-7; clone_size: few; cdr3_length: 12; d_call: TRBD1; v_call: TRBV29-1; cdr3_nt: TGCAGCGCAAGGGACAGGGGGTACGAGCAGTACTTC; cdr3_aa: CSARDRGYEQYF
j_call: TRBJ2-2; clone_size: once; cdr3_length: 16; d_call: .; v_call: TRBV28; cdr3_nt: TGTGCCAGCAGTTCAGCCTTACTATTGAACACCGGGGAGCTGTTTTTT; cdr3_aa: CASSSALLLNTGELFF
j_call: TRBJ2-3; clone_size: .; cdr3_length: 16; d_call: TRBD1; v_call: TRBV11-2; cdr3_nt: TGTGCCAGCAGCCCCGATTATCGGACAGGGGCAGATACGCAGTATTTT; cdr3_aa: CASSPDYRTGADTQYF
j_call: TRBJ1-1; clone_size: .; cdr3_length: 16; d_call: .; v_call: TRBV7-2; cdr3_nt: TGTGCCAGCAGCTTAAGGTCAGGGGCGGGGAACACTGAAGCTTTCTTT; cdr3_aa: CASSLRSGAGNTEAFF
j_call: TRBJ2-5; clone_size: few; cdr3_length: 15; d_call: TRBD2; v_call: TRBV6-5; cdr3_nt: TGTGCCAGCAGTTACCGGCGGGGGGGCGGCGAGACCCAGTACTTC; cdr3_aa: CASSYRRGGGETQYF
j_call: TRBJ2-5; clone_size: few; cdr3_length: 15; d_call: TRBD1; v_call: TRBV5-1; cdr3_nt: TGCGCCAGCAGCTTGGACGGGACAGGGGAAGAGACCCAGTACTTC; cdr3_aa: CASSLDGTGEETQYF
j_call: TRBJ2-2; clone_size: .; cdr3_length: 15; d_call: TRBD1; v_call: TRBV30; cdr3_nt: TGTGCCTGGAGCCGGGACAGTTCGAACACCGGGGAGCTGTTTTTT; cdr3_aa: CAWSRDSSNTGELFF
j_call: TRBJ2-7; clone_size: .; cdr3_length: 17; d_call: TRBD1; v_call: TRBV27; cdr3_nt: TGTGCCAGCAGTCCAGAACAAAGGACAGGGATTTATCACGAGCAGTACTTC; cdr3_aa: CASSPEQRTGIYHEQYF
j_call: TRBJ2-7; clone_size: .; cdr3_length: 14; d_call: TRBD2; v_call: TRBV27; cdr3_nt: TGTGCCAGCAGTCGGGCCGGGACTAGCTTCGATCAGTACTTC; cdr3_aa: CASSRAGTSFDQYF
j_call: TRBJ2-5; clone_size: .; cdr3_length: 16; d_call: TRBD1; v_call: TRBV5-4; cdr3_nt: TGTGCCAGCAGCTTGTTCGGGCGGACAGGGCAAGAGACCCAGTACTTC; cdr3_aa: CASSLFGRTGQETQYF
j_call: TRBJ1-6; clone_size: .; cdr3_length: 15; d_call: TRBD1; v_call: TRBV6-5; cdr3_nt: TGTGCCAGCAGTTACTCGGGACAGAATTTGACACCCCTCCACTTT; cdr3_aa: CASSYSGQNLTPLHF
j_call: TRBJ2-6; clone_size: .; cdr3_length: 17; d_call: TRBD2; v_call: TRBV19; cdr3_nt: TGTGCCAGTAGCAAACTAGCGGGGGGGCTTGGGGCCAACGTCCTGACTTTC; cdr3_aa: CASSKLAGGLGANVLTF
j_call: TRBJ1-2; clone_size: .; cdr3_length: 16; d_call: TRBD1; v_call: TRBV7-9; cdr3_nt: TGTGCCAGCAGCTTTCCACCGGACAGGGGATTTTATGGCTACACCTTC; cdr3_aa: CASSFPPDRGFYGYTF
j_call: TRBJ2-7; clone_size: .; cdr3_length: 14; d_call: TRBD1; v_call: TRBV6-5; cdr3_nt: TGTGCCAGCAGTTCCGGGACAGGGTTCGGGGAGCAGTACTTC; cdr3_aa: CASSSGTGFGEQYF
j_call: TRBJ1-1; clone_size: .; cdr3_length: 15; d_call: TRBD1; v_call: TRBV11-2; cdr3_nt: TGTGCCAGCAGCTTAGTCAGGGGGCGAGAAACTGAAGCTTTCTTT; cdr3_aa: CASSLVRGRETEAFF
j_call: TRBJ1-2; clone_size: .; cdr3_length: 13; d_call: .; v_call: TRBV5-6; cdr3_nt: TGTGCCAGCAGCTTGGACAGGGTGGGCGGCTACACCTTC; cdr3_aa: CASSLDRVGGYTF
j_call: TRBJ2-7; clone_size: few; cdr3_length: 13; d_call: .; v_call: TRBV10-3; cdr3_nt: TGTGCCATACTGGATACAGAGGGCTACGAGCAGTACTTC; cdr3_aa: CAILDTEGYEQYF
j_call: TRBJ2-7; clone_size: .; cdr3_length: 15; d_call: TRBD2; v_call: TRBV5-1; cdr3_nt: TGCGCCAGCGCGATAGCGGGAGGGCCCGTCTACGAGCAGTACTTC; cdr3_aa: CASAIAGGPVYEQYF
j_call: TRBJ1-3; clone_size: once; cdr3_length: 17; d_call: .; v_call: TRBV28; cdr3_nt: TGTGCCAGCAGTCCCACCTGGGGGCCTAGCTCTGGAAACACCATATATTTT; cdr3_aa: CASSPTWGPSSGNTIYF
j_call: TRBJ2-3; clone_size: .; cdr3_length: 15; d_call: .; v_call: TRBV5-1; cdr3_nt: TGCGCCAGCAGCCGACTGGACAGCGGCACAGATACGCAGTATTTT; cdr3_aa: CASSRLDSGTDTQYF